The T cell receptor beta chain under discussion was sequenced for a study of T cells in Graves' hyperthyroidism and ophthalmopathy. Note on this clonotype: Its cognate antigen is unknown.

RNA transcripts gave rise to amplified TCR beta CDR3 regions. The HTBI set primed first-round TCR CDR3 RT-PCR. MiXCR was run by TCRdb on the multiplex PCR reads, yielding one entry per CDR3 protein. The table lists approximately 520,000 distinct CDR3 sequences, approximately 25% of them singletons. V gave up 0 bases and J gave up 1 base; unmatched junction bases: 2. Germline V lookup: CDR1 LGHNA, CDR2 YSLEER. The CDR3 covers 16 residues. Study results and limitations: Ophthalmopathy was model-predicted a median around 6.7 months pre-onset.

The diagnoses drew upon clinical symptoms, serum thyroxine and TRAb, thyroid ultrasound and orbital computed tomography. The sample comprised blood. This chain connects TRBV4-3 to TRBJ2-2, with 7 bases lining up with TRBD1. This TCR derives from a woman aged 25-40 years with Graves' ophthalmopathy. Here the CDR3 DNA reads TGCGCCAGCAGCCAAGATCGACAGGGGAACACCGGGGAGCTGTTTTTT. It yields the protein CASSQDRQGNTGELFF.